This T cell receptor beta chain was obtained from a study of T cell responses to AZD1222 COVID-19 vaccine. Profiling relied on immunoSEQ multiplex PCR, and the TCRdb table lists in-frame clones only, not all of them. The sample includes under 200,000 clones, roughly nine tenths of them seen just once. Note on this clone: What it recognizes is unknown.

Germline V CDR1 and CDR2: SGDLS, YYNGEE. The CDR3 is 19 amino acids. V trimming: 4 bases; J trimming: 0 bases; junction bases outside the gene matches: 14. Study results and limitations: Females outnumbered males among donors, who were mostly white British; clonal diversity was possibly underestimated. Repertoire sampling happened only post peak T cell response. Two AZD1222 doses significantly raised spike-specific TCR breadth and depth over controls.

This TCR was recovered from an adult in good health. The chain employs TRBV9 and TRBJ2-3, with 10 bases identical to TRBD2. The specimen was peripheral blood, collected on day 0 of AZD1222 vaccination. DNA for the CDR3: TGTGCCAGCAGCCCCTCCCGAGCGGGGGGGCCTTGGAGCACAGATACGCAGTATTTT. This sequence encodes CASSPSRAGGPWSTDTQYF.